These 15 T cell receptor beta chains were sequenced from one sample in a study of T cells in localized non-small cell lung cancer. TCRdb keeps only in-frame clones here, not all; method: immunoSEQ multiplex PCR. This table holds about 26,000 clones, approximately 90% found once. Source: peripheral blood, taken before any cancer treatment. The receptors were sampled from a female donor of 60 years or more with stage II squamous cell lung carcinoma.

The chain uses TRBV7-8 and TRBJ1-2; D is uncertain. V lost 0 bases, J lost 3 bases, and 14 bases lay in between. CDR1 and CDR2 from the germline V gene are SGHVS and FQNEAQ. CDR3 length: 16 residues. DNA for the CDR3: TGTGCCAGCAGCTTAGCGTCGAGAGGAACCTACTATGGCTACACCTTC. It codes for CASSLASRGTYYGYTF.

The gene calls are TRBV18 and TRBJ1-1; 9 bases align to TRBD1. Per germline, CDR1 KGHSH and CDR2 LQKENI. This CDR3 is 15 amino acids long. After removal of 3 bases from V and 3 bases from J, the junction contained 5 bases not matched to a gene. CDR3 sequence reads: CASSPWGQGDTEAFF. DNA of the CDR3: TGTGCCAGCTCACCGTGGGGACAGGGCGACACTGAAGCTTTCTTT.

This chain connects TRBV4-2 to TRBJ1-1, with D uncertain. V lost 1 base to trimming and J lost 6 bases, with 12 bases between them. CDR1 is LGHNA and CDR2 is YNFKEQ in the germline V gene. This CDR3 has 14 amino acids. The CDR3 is CASSQAVTRAEAFF. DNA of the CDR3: TGTGCCAGCAGCCAAGCCGTCACGAGGGCTGAAGCTTTCTTT.

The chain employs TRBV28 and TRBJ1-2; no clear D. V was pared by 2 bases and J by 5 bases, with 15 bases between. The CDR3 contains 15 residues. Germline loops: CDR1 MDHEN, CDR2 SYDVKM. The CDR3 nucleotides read TGTGCCAGCAGTTTAGTTGGCCGGGGAATTTATGGCTACACCTTC. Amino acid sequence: CASSLVGRGIYGYTF.

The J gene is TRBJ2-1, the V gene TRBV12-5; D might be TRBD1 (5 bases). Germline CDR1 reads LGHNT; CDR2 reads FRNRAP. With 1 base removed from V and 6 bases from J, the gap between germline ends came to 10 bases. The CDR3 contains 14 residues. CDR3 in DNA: TGTGCTAGTGGTTTGGGTGGGGCGATCAATGAGCAGTTCTTC. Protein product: CASGLGGAINEQFF.

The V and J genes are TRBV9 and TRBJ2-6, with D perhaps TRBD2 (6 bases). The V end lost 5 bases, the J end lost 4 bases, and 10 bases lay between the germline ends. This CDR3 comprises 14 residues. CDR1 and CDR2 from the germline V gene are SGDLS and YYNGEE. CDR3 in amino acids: CASSERAGANVLTF. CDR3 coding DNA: TGTGCCAGCAGTGAGCGGGCCGGGGCCAACGTCCTGACTTTC.

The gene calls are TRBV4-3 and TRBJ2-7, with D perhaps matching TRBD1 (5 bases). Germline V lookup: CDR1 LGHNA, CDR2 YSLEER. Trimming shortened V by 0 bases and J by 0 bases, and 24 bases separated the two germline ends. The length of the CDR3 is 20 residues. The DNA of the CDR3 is TGCGCCAGCAGCCAAGAGCGGCAGGGTGGTGATGAACCGAGCTCCTACGAGCAGTACTTC. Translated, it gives CASSQERQGGDEPSSYEQYF.

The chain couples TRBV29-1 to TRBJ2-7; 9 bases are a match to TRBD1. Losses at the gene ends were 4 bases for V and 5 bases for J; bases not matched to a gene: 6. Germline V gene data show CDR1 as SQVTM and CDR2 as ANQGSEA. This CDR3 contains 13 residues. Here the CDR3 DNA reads TGCAGCGTTGTGGGGACAGGGTTGCACGAGCAGTACTTC. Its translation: CSVVGTGLHEQYF.

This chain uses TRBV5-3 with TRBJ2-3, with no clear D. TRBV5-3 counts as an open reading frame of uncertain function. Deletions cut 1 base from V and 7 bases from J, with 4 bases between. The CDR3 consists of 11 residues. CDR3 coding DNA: TGTGCCAGAAGCTTGTGCTATACGCAGTATTTT. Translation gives CARSLCYTQYF.

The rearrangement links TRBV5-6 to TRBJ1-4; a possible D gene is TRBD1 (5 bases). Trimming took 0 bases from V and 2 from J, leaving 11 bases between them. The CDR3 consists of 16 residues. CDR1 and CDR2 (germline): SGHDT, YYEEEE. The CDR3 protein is CASSLGQGRTNEKLFF. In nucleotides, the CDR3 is TGTGCCAGCAGCTTGGGCCAGGGAAGGACTAATGAAAAACTGTTTTTT.

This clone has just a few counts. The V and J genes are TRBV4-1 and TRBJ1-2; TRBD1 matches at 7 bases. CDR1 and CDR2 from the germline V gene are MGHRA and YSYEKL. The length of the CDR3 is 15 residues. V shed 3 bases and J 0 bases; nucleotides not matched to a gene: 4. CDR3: CASSQHRGANYGYTF. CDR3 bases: TGCGCCAGCAGCCAGCACAGGGGAGCTAACTATGGCTACACCTTC.

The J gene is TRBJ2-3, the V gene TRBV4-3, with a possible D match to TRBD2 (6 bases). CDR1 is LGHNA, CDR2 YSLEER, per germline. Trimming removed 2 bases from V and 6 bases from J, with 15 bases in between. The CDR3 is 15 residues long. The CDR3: CASSQKEGFTDTQYF. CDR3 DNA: TGCGCCAGCAGCCAAAAGGAGGGTTTTACGGATACGCAGTATTTT.

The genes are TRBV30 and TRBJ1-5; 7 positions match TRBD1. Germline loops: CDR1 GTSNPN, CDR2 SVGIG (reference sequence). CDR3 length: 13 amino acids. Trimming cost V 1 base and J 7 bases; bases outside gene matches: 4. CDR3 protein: CAWSATGAQPQHF. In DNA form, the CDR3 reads TGTGCCTGGAGTGCCACAGGGGCCCAGCCCCAGCATTTT.

For the CDR3, the DNA is TGTGCCAGCAACGACAGGGCCCTCGCTCGTCCCACAGATACGCAGTATTTT. Its protein product is CASNDRALARPTDTQYF. The gene calls are TRBV7-9 and TRBJ2-3; TRBD1 aligns across 7 bases. Trimming took 7 bases from V and 2 from J; bases not matched to a gene: 15. The CDR3 has 17 residues. Germline CDR1 and CDR2: SEHNR and FQNEAQ (reference sequence).

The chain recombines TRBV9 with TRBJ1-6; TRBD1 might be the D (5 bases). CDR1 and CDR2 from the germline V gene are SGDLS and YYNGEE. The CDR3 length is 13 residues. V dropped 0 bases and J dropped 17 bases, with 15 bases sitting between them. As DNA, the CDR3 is TGTGCCAGCAGCGTAGATTTAGTGGACATCTTCCACTTT. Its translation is CASSVDLVDIFHF. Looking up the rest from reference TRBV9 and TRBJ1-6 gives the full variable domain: DSGVTQTPKHLITATGQRVTLRCSPRSGDLSVYWYQQSLDQGLQFLIQYYNGEERAKGNILERFSAQQFPDLHSELNLSSLELGDSALYFCASSVDLVDIFHFGNGTRLTVT.